Below, 18 T cell receptor beta chains from the same sample are listed, as sequenced in a study of cytotoxic CD8 clonotypes in ibrutinib-treated CLL. The method was immunoSEQ multiplex PCR; TCRdb's version includes in-frame clones alone and lacks a portion of them. The repertoire consists of 300,000 or so clones, with approximately 67% occurring once and the leading ten covering roughly 6%. Sequenced here: PBMCs, sampled after 36 months of ibrutinib treatment. Receptor source: a human donor with chronic lymphocytic leukemia.

The V call is TRBV9, the J call TRBJ2-7; either TRBD1 or TRBD2 may supply D (5 bases each). Germline CDR1 reads SGDLS; CDR2 reads YYNGEE. V was pared by 0 bases and J by 2 bases, with 9 bases between. The CDR3 contains 14 residues. The CDR3 sequence: CASSVEGTPYEQYF. The CDR3 coding sequence is TGTGCCAGCAGCGTAGAAGGGACCCCCTACGAGCAGTACTTC.

The chain is built from TRBV23-1 and TRBJ1-1; 7 bases fit TRBD1. TRBV23-1 carries the ORF label, with uncertain function. The V segment lost 1 base and the J segment 5 bases; nucleotides outside the gene matches: 4. The length of the CDR3 is 14 residues. As DNA, the CDR3 is TGCGCCAGCAGTCAATGTAGGGGGCAGACTGAAGCTTTCTTT. This translates into CASSQCRGQTEAFF.

The chain combines TRBV10-1 with TRBJ2-5, with D possibly being TRBD2 (5 bases). V dropped 0 bases and J dropped 1 base, with 6 bases sitting between them. Germline loops: CDR1 WNHNN, CDR2 SYGVQD (reference sequence). The CDR3 totals 14 residues. The DNA of the CDR3 is TGCGCCAGCAGTGAGTCGGCGGGCCAAGAGACCCAGTACTTC. Its protein is CASSESAGQETQYF.

V gene TRBV6-1 combines with J gene TRBJ1-2; 11 nucleotides agree with TRBD1. The V and J ends lost 6 bases and 2 bases, in that order; junction bases with no gene match: 5. Germline-derived CDR1 and CDR2 are MNHNS and SASEGT. This CDR3 has 15 amino acids. The CDR3 spells CASRKGQGVNYGYTF. As DNA, the CDR3 is TGTGCCAGCAGAAAGGGACAGGGGGTCAACTATGGCTACACCTTC.

This chain's CDR3 is CASSPTQGASNTEAFF. CDR3 DNA sequence: TGTGCCAGCTCACCGACGCAGGGGGCGTCGAACACTGAAGCTTTCTTT. The chain links TRBV18 to TRBJ1-1; TRBD1 agrees at 8 bases. CDR3 length equals 16 residues. Trimming at V came to 3 bases and at J to 1 base, leaving 7 bases not matched to a gene. Germline CDR1 reads KGHSH; CDR2 reads LQKENI.

This chain uses TRBV7-2 with TRBJ1-2; possible D gene TRBD1, 5 bases. Germline lookup yields CDR1 SGHTA and CDR2 FQGNSA. Trimming shortened V by 5 bases and J by 2 bases, and 15 bases separated the two germline ends. The CDR3 has 15 amino acids. In DNA form, the CDR3 reads TGTGCCAGCAGCCCAGGGTCCGGGACGAACTATGGCTACACCTTC. Amino acid sequence: CASSPGSGTNYGYTF.

This chain joins TRBV29-1 and TRBJ2-5; D gene ambiguous. The CDR3 runs to 11 residues. Trimming left V 3 bases short and J 5 bases short, with 7 bases between. Per the germline V gene, CDR1 is SQVTM and CDR2 is ANQGSEA. The CDR3: CSVESWETQYF. The CDR3 nucleotides read TGCAGCGTTGAGTCCTGGGAGACCCAGTACTTC.

The chain employs TRBV29-1 and TRBJ2-3; D is possibly TRBD1 (6 bases). CDR3 length equals 14 residues. The V end was cut by 0 bases, the J end by 11 bases, with 18 bases between. CDR1 and CDR2 (germline): SQVTM, ANQGSEA. The CDR3 spells CSVEDLRGHPMQYF. The CDR3 coding sequence is TGCAGCGTTGAAGATCTTCGGGGACATCCTATGCAGTATTTT.

The chain links TRBV28 to TRBJ1-2; possibly TRBD1 for D (6 bases). The CDR3 is 16 amino acids. Trimming removed 6 bases at V and 0 bases at J, with 17 bases between. Germline V gene lookup returns CDR1 MDHEN and CDR2 SYDVKM. This CDR3 is CASRRTGFLANYGYTF. CDR3 sequence (DNA): TGTGCCAGCAGGAGAACAGGGTTTCTAGCTAACTATGGCTACACCTTC.

The chain links TRBV27 to TRBJ2-7; 10 positions match TRBD2. The CDR3 extends over 15 amino acids. Germline lookup yields CDR1 MNHEY and CDR2 SMNVEV (reference sequence). The J segment lost 0 bases and the V segment lost 5 bases, leaving 4 bases of the junction unmatched. The CDR3 sequence is CASSTLAGGSYEQYF. The CDR3 bases are TGTGCCAGCAGTACCTTAGCGGGAGGCTCCTACGAGCAGTACTTC.

V is TRBV10-3 and J is TRBJ2-3; possibly TRBD1 for D (6 bases). CDR3 length: 14 residues. Deletions cut 6 bases from V and 0 bases from J, with 10 bases between. In germline, CDR1 is ENHRY, CDR2 SYGVKD. Here the CDR3 reads CAISSGQSTDTQYF. CDR3 sequence (DNA): TGTGCCATCAGCTCGGGACAAAGCACAGATACGCAGTATTTT.

The chain joins TRBV7-3 to TRBJ2-1; perhaps D is TRBD1 or TRBD2 (5 bases each). The germline V and J ends were trimmed by 9 bases and 7 bases, with 10 bases remaining between them. Germline CDR1 SGHTA, CDR2 FQGTGA. The length of the CDR3 is 11 residues. The CDR3 region is CASSWGNEQFF. The CDR3 bases are TGTGCCAGTTCCTGGGGGAATGAGCAGTTCTTC.

The chain joins TRBV20-1 to TRBJ2-5; tentatively, D is TRBD2 (5 bases). The CDR3 length is 11 residues. The germline V and J ends were trimmed by 2 bases and 7 bases, with 8 bases remaining between them. CDR1 DFQATT and CDR2 SNEGSKA come from the germline V gene (reference sequence). Here the CDR3 DNA reads TGCAGTGCTAGACTAGGAGGGACCCAGTACTTC. Its translation: CSARLGGTQYF.

The chain recombines TRBV15 with TRBJ1-5; no clear D gene. Deletions cut 0 bases from V and 0 bases from J, with 6 bases between. Germline V gene sequence: CDR1 LNHNV, CDR2 YYDKDF (reference sequence). CDR3 length: 15 residues. CDR3 bases: TGTGCCACCAGCAGAGAAGGGAATAGCAATCAGCCCCAGCATTTT. Encoded protein: CATSREGNSNQPQHF.

The chain joins TRBV4-1 to TRBJ2-1; D uncertain. V was pared by 8 bases and J by 0 bases, with 11 bases between. CDR1 is MGHRA and CDR2 is YSYEKL in the germline V gene. The CDR3 is made up of 14 amino acids. The CDR3 nucleotides read TGCGCCAGCCAGCTTGGGGACTCCTACAATGAGCAGTTCTTC. Its protein product is CASQLGDSYNEQFF.

V gene TRBV7-3 combines with J gene TRBJ1-1; no firm D call. Trimming pared 2 bases from V and 5 bases from J, leaving 9 bases between. There are 13 residues in the CDR3. Germline V gene lookup returns CDR1 SGHTA and CDR2 FQGTGA. Written as DNA, the CDR3 is TGTGCCAGCAGCTTAGCCACGGGAACTGAAGCTTTCTTT. This sequence encodes CASSLATGTEAFF.

About this clone: Other DNA sequences within the sample encode an identical CDR3. The chain uses TRBV19 and TRBJ1-5, with 7 bases lining up with TRBD1. V gave up 8 bases and J gave up 9 bases; unmatched junction bases: 19. This CDR3 contains 16 residues. Germline-derived CDR1 and CDR2 are LNHDA and SQIVND (reference sequence). As DNA, the CDR3 is TGTGCCAGTCTGGACAGGCGGGCAGCAGTAAATAGGCCCCAGCATTTT. Its protein product is CASLDRRAAVNRPQHF.

The J gene is TRBJ1-4, the V gene TRBV4-2; 8 nucleotides line up with TRBD1. The CDR3 is 14 amino acids. V lost 6 bases to trimming and J lost 0 bases; unmatched junction nucleotides: 0. Germline CDR1 reads LGHNA; CDR2 reads YNFKEQ. CDR3 region: CASRQGATNEKLFF. CDR3 nucleotide sequence: TGTGCCAGCAGACAGGGGGCAACTAATGAAAAACTGTTTTTT.